The clone carrying this T cell receptor (beta chain) showed up just once. Clones were sequenced by immunoSEQ multiplex PCR, and TCRdb holds only the in-frame ones, with some missing. The data hold approximately 63,000 clones, with 90% to 95% observed a single time. This record belongs to a study of blood T cell repertoires in COVID-19. Germline V gives CDR1 MDHEN, CDR2 SYDVKM. The CDR3 spans 13 residues. Trimming removed 4 bases at V and 0 bases at J, with 6 bases between. The sequenced material came from peripheral blood. This TCR came from a human donor in a cohort sampled during active COVID-19. V and J are TRBV28 and TRBJ1-1; D call uncertain. The CDR3 sequence: CASSYGVNTEAFF. The CDR3 bases are TGTGCCAGCAGTTACGGGGTGAACACTGAAGCTTTCTTT.